The present entry profiles one T cell receptor beta chain with its context. What it binds is not known. Measured with immunoSEQ multiplex PCR; TCRdb has only the in-frame clones, and not every one. The sample has 2 million to 2.5 million clones, less than 95% seen once. This CDR3 region has 18 residues. The germline gives CDR1 MDHEN, CDR2 SYDVKM. With V trimmed by 3 bases and J by 6 bases, 16 bases remained unmatched. This entry comes from a study of shared clonotypes between healthy human individuals. Study findings and constraints: Despite large depth, sorted-subset datasets appeared incompletely sequenced.

Terminally differentiated effector memory CD45RA+ cells were left out of the naive CD8 fraction, which was CD45RO-negative and positively selected for CCR7. Healthy and HIV-negative, the adult donors had no recent acute infections or vaccinations. Every contributor of samples was a Caucasian grown-up residing in Nashville, Tennessee. The receptor was derived from a man aged 18 to 29 in good health. The sample was naive CD8+ T cells sorted from blood. This chain links TRBV28 with TRBJ1-2; TRBD1 matches 10 bases. The CDR3 here is CASSFAMRDRGLMDGYTF. CDR3 bases: TGTGCCAGCAGTTTTGCGATGCGAGACAGGGGGCTTATGGATGGCTACACCTTC.